This entry concerns a single T cell receptor beta chain. Its antigen is still unknown. This record belongs to a study of T cell responses to AZD1222 COVID-19 vaccine. Study-wide context: Whether given at about 4 or about 12 weeks, second doses were pooled. Broader study findings: Spike-specific TCR repertoires showed rising breadth and depth after two AZD1222 doses. Repertoires were collected only later (after the peak T cell response had occurred). Most donors were white British and more were female, and clonal diversity was possibly underestimated.

The CDR3 covers 17 residues. V lost 1 base, J lost 3 bases, and 8 bases stayed unmatched. Germline V gene data show CDR1 as MNHNS and CDR2 as SASEGT. The data were produced by immunoSEQ multiplex PCR, yet TCRdb's version contains in-frame clones alone and is incomplete. Here the sample spans 120,000 or so clones, about 88% being singletons. This sample comprised peripheral blood, obtained on day 0 of AZD1222 vaccination. The sequence was collected from an adult in good health. The chain carries TRBV6-1 and TRBJ2-5, with 10 positions matching TRBD2. In DNA, the CDR3 is TGTGCCAGCAGTGAAGAAGGTCCAGCGGGAGGGGAAGAGACCCAGTACTTC. Protein: CASSEEGPAGGEETQYF.